This TCR beta chain is drawn from a study of post-analysis software for immune sequencing data. Overall study findings and caveats: Comparison of patients with controls showed five TRBV segments more frequent in patients, TRBV5-6, TRBV5-1 and TRBV20-1 among them. Those with multiple sclerosis, the patient group, showed significantly lower normalized Chao1 diversity than controls.

cDNA libraries of TCR beta carried unique molecular identifiers. Roughly 500,000 cDNA molecules were obtained per 1 to 10 million input T cells. In TCRdb, the PCR reads were re-called with MiXCR into one record per CDR3 protein. Of roughly 800,000 distinct CDR3 sequences in the sample, approximately 57% were seen once. CDR3 length: 14 amino acids. Germline V gene data show CDR1 as SQVTM and CDR2 as ANQGSEA. As concerns this clonotype: The antigen is undetermined. At one boundary the junction diverges from the germline segment, which might be a read error.

The chain has TRBV29-1 and TRBJ2-1; TRBD2 agrees at 11 bases. The sequencing sample was made of blood. This clonotype originated in a girl under 18 with multiple sclerosis. CDR3 DNA sequence: TGCAGCGTTGATCCTAGCGGGAGGCCCAATGAGCAGGTCTTC. It codes for CSVDPSGRPNEQVF.